The present entry profiles one T cell receptor beta chain with its context. Its specificity is not known. This sample was taken from a study of cytomegalovirus exposure and HLA in healthy donors. About the research overall: The study placed about 81% of its approximately 400 genotyped donors in the Caucasian-associated ancestry cluster.

It was with 60 Vbeta and 13 Jbeta primers that the PCR ran. Here immunoSEQ multiplex PCR was the method, and the copy in TCRdb shows in-frame clones only, minus some. Among under 200,000 clones listed, around four fifths were seen once. Notes on the study in general: TCR beta chain V- and J-gene trimming was linked, in a later analysis, to a missense variant in DCLRE1C. Later analysis identified some 16,000 TCR beta sequences associated with HLA alleles, using a false discovery rate threshold of 0.05. In all likelihood, a cluster of highly shared sequence variants was a sequencing artifact.

V trimming: 1 base; J trimming: 3 bases; junction bases outside the gene matches: 2. Germline lookup yields CDR1 MNHNY and CDR2 SVGAGI (reference sequence). CDR3 length: 16 amino acids. The receptor comes from a young man in good health and CMV-seronegative. Sequenced input: PBMCs. The chain employs TRBV6-6 and TRBJ2-3, with 12 bases identical to TRBD1. CDR3 in amino acids: CASSYLGQGATDTQYF. The CDR3 DNA follows: TGTGCCAGCAGTTACTTGGGACAGGGGGCAACAGATACGCAGTATTTT.